What follows is one T cell receptor beta chain and its context. These data belong to a study of cytomegalovirus exposure and HLA in healthy donors. There are 15 residues in the CDR3. V dropped 4 bases and J dropped 7; count of bases not matched to a gene: 12. Germline lookup yields CDR1 SEHNR and CDR2 FQNEAQ (reference sequence). The PCR ran on 60 Vbeta and 13 Jbeta primers. The table came from immunoSEQ multiplex PCR; TCRdb's copy has only in-frame clones and leaves some out. The table shows some 130,000 clones, with 73% occurring only once. The rearrangement uses TRBV7-9 and TRBJ1-1, with 7 bases matching TRBD1. The receptor's source is a woman between 40 and 50 years old in good health and CMV-seronegative. What was sequenced was PBMCs. In DNA form, the CDR3 reads TGTGCCAGCAGCTCCCCCGGACAGGCTAGAGATGAAGCTTTCTTT. Protein sequence: CASSSPGQARDEAFF.